The 25 T cell receptor beta chains below were found in one sample sequenced in a study of T-cell memory formation after mild COVID-19. Using its own MiXCR run on the 5' RACE reads, TCRdb lists one record per CDR3 protein. The table includes about 350,000 distinct CDR3 sequences, about 13% detected once. Sequenced sample: PBMCs or a T cell subset sorted from them (not recorded which). The receptors come from a man in his late teens or twenties who had mild COVID-19 (a few samples of this study predate the infection). Cell type and time point are not known.

This clonotype was picked up many times. The chain couples TRBV19 to TRBJ2-5, with 14 bases that match TRBD2. Germline V gene data show CDR1 as LNHDA and CDR2 as SQIVND (reference sequence). The V segment lost 4 bases and the J segment 2 bases; nucleotides outside the gene matches: 6. The CDR3 has 17 residues. The CDR3 reads CASSRGLAGAMQETQYF. The CDR3 nucleotides are TGTGCCAGTAGTAGGGGACTAGCGGGGGCTATGCAAGAGACCCAGTACTTC.

The rearrangement joins TRBV4-1 to TRBJ1-2, with D unclear. CDR1 is MGHRA and CDR2 is YSYEKL in the germline V gene. V was clipped by 0 bases and J by 3 bases, with 11 bases between them. This CDR3 comprises 15 residues. CDR3 nucleotides: TGCGCCAGCAGCCAAGACCCCGCGCCGGACTATGGCTACACCTTC. Protein product: CASSQDPAPDYGYTF.

This clonotype was counted between two and nine times. The chain has TRBV18 and TRBJ2-2; perhaps D is TRBD1 or TRBD2 (5 bases each). This CDR3 comprises 16 residues. Germline CDR1 and CDR2: KGHSH and LQKENI. Deletions cut 5 bases from V and 4 bases from J, with 17 bases between. The CDR3, as DNA: TGTGCCAGCTCATCGACTTCAGGGACGGGCACCGGGGAGCTGTTTTTT. This translates into CASSSTSGTGTGELFF.

The genes are TRBV11-1 and TRBJ2-1; TRBD2 matches at 12 bases. CDR1 SGHAT and CDR2 FQDESV come from the germline V gene (reference sequence). V lost 5 bases and J lost 9; bases outside the gene matches: 8. The CDR3 is made up of 15 amino acids. The CDR3 loop is CASSDLAGGLPEQFF. In DNA, the CDR3 is TGTGCCAGCAGCGACCTAGCGGGGGGGCTCCCTGAGCAGTTCTTC.

This clonotype was counted between two and nine times. The V and J genes are TRBV19 and TRBJ1-1; possibly TRBD1 for D (5 bases). The CDR3 totals 13 residues. Trimming stripped 3 bases from V and 5 bases from J, with 10 bases between. Germline V CDR1 and CDR2: LNHDA, SQIVND (reference sequence). The CDR3 DNA reads TGTGCCAGTAGTATGGGGCCAAGGACTGAAGCTTTCTTT. Protein product: CASSMGPRTEAFF. Full variable domain (remainder filled in from reference TRBV19 and TRBJ1-1): DGGITQSPKYLFRKEGQNVTLSCEQNLNHDAMYWYRQDPGQGLRLIYYSQIVNDFQKGDIAEGYSVSREKKESFPLTVTSAQKNPTAFYLCASSMGPRTEAFFGQGTRLTVV.

The chain employs TRBV4-3 and TRBJ2-5; the match to TRBD2 covers 8 bases. The CDR3 consists of 15 residues. Per the germline V gene, CDR1 is LGHNA and CDR2 is YSLEER. V dropped 2 bases and J dropped 5; count of bases not matched to a gene: 7. CDR3 bases: TGCGCCAGCAGCCAATCCAGCGGGGGCTGGGAGACCCAGTACTTC. Its translation: CASSQSSGGWETQYF.

This clonotype was seen only a few times. This chain connects TRBV7-3 to TRBJ2-3, with D tentatively TRBD1 or TRBD2 (5 bases each). The germline V and J ends were trimmed by 5 bases and 4 bases, with 16 bases remaining between them. There are 15 residues in the CDR3. Germline CDR1 SGHTA, CDR2 FQGTGA. Here the CDR3 reads CASSANSLGADTQYF. Written as DNA, the CDR3 is TGTGCCAGCAGCGCTAATTCCTTGGGGGCAGATACGCAGTATTTT.

The table lists this clonotype with a few counts. The genes are TRBV5-5 and TRBJ2-2; 10 bases align to TRBD2. Per the germline V gene, CDR1 is SGHKS and CDR2 is YYEKEE (reference sequence). The CDR3 loop spans 15 amino acids. J lost 4 bases, V lost 2 bases, and 2 bases had no gene match. In DNA, the CDR3 is TGTGCCAGCAGCTTTAGCGGGGGGAGCACCGGGGAGCTGTTTTTT. This codes for CASSFSGGSTGELFF.

Ten or more counts support this clonotype. CDR3 loop: CASSQDREPYGYTF. DNA for the CDR3: TGCGCCAGCAGCCAGGATCGGGAGCCTTATGGCTACACCTTC. The chain recombines TRBV4-3 with TRBJ1-2, with D unclear. Germline CDR1 and CDR2: LGHNA and YSLEER. The V and J ends lost 3 bases and 5 bases respectively, with 13 bases between them. The CDR3 loop spans 14 amino acids.

The chain has TRBV27 and TRBJ2-7, with D possibly being TRBD2 (8 bases). Germline V lookup: CDR1 MNHEY, CDR2 SMNVEV (reference sequence). The V end lost 4 bases, the J end lost 7 bases, and 17 bases lay between the germline ends. The CDR3 has 14 amino acids. CDR3: CASSSGGLGLEQYF. CDR3 sequence (DNA): TGTGCCAGCAGTTCAGGGGGACTAGGATTGGAGCAGTACTTC.

This clonotype was observed a handful of times. The rearrangement links TRBV9 to TRBJ2-1; D is possibly TRBD1 (6 bases). From germline, CDR1 is SGDLS and CDR2 YYNGEE. There are 14 residues in the CDR3. Trimming left V 3 bases short and J 3 bases short, with 10 bases between. CDR3 coding DNA: TGTGCCAGCAGCGGTCAGGGGTTCTACAATGAGCAGTTCTTC. It translates to CASSGQGFYNEQFF. The complete variable domain, with remaining parts taken from reference TRBV9 and TRBJ2-1, reads DSGVTQTPKHLITATGQRVTLRCSPRSGDLSVYWYQQSLDQGLQFLIQYYNGEERAKGNILERFSAQQFPDLHSELNLSSLELGDSALYFCASSGQGFYNEQFFGPGTRLTVL.

This clonotype was recorded at least ten times. CDR3 sequence reads: CAREGDSYGYYEQYF. The CDR3 bases are TGTGCCAGGGAAGGGGACAGCTATGGATACTACGAGCAGTACTTC. This chain connects TRBV9 to TRBJ2-7; 7 nucleotides agree with TRBD1. This CDR3 is built from 15 residues. Germline CDR1 SGDLS, CDR2 YYNGEE. With 8 bases clipped from V and 3 bases from J, the junction kept 14 bases outside the gene matches.

This clonotype was counted between two and nine times. The chain uses TRBV11-1 and TRBJ2-3, with D unclear. The CDR3 extends over 14 amino acids. Trimming pared 2 bases from V and 0 bases from J, leaving 6 bases between. The germline V gene has CDR1 SGHAT and CDR2 FQDESV (reference sequence). The CDR3 loop reads CASSLYPSTDTQYF. The CDR3 coding sequence is TGTGCCAGCAGCTTATATCCGAGCACAGATACGCAGTATTTT. Combining the CDR3 with reference TRBV11-1 and TRBJ2-3 gives the whole variable domain EAEVAQSPRYKITEKSQAVAFWCDPISGHATLYWYRQILGQGPELLVQFQDESVVDDSQLPKDRFSAERLKGVDSTLKIQPAELGDSAMYLCASSLYPSTDTQYFGPGTRLTVL.

This chain connects TRBV6-6 to TRBJ1-4; 7 bases line up with TRBD1. The germline gives CDR1 MNHNY, CDR2 SVGAGI (reference sequence). V trimming: 4 bases; J trimming: 7 bases; junction bases outside the gene matches: 6. The CDR3 covers 14 residues. CDR3 sequence: CASSSSGTAEKLFF. CDR3 sequence (DNA): TGTGCCAGCAGTTCCTCCGGGACAGCTGAAAAACTGTTTTTT.

The chain recombines TRBV20-1 with TRBJ1-2; no clear D. There are 15 residues in the CDR3. Germline-derived CDR1 and CDR2 are DFQATT and SNEGSKA (reference sequence). The ends were cut back, 3 bases at V and 7 bases at J, with 21 bases in the middle. The CDR3 DNA reads as TGCAGTGCTAGCGGCCAAGGGCCGAAAGCCGGTGGCTACACCTTC. Residues: CSASGQGPKAGGYTF.

This clonotype was picked up a small number of times. The chain recombines TRBV7-9 with TRBJ1-1; no firm D call. CDR1 is SEHNR, CDR2 FQNEAQ, per germline (reference sequence). V lost 2 bases, J lost 2 bases, and 9 bases lay in between. The CDR3 length is 14 residues. The CDR3 nucleotides read TGTGCCAGCAGCTTAACACAGATAAACACTGAAGCTTTCTTT. It specifies CASSLTQINTEAFF.

The chain couples TRBV14 to TRBJ1-2; D may be TRBD1 (5 bases). This CDR3 contains 15 residues. V lost 4 bases and J 3 bases, leaving 15 bases between the germline ends. The germline gives CDR1 SGHDN, CDR2 FVKESK. CDR3 amino acids: CASSRNIGGYYGYTF. The CDR3 DNA follows: TGTGCCAGCAGCCGAAATATTGGGGGGTACTATGGCTACACCTTC.

Here the CDR3 DNA reads TGTGCCAGCAGAAGGGACGGACTCTTCCACGAGCAGTACTTC. Translated, it gives CASRRDGLFHEQYF. This rearrangement joins TRBV14 to TRBJ2-7, with D tentatively TRBD1 or TRBD2 (5 bases each). Looked up from germline, CDR1 is SGHDN and CDR2 is FVKESK. Trimming removed 6 bases at V and 5 bases at J, with 17 bases between. The CDR3 runs to 14 residues.

This chain connects TRBV2 to TRBJ1-5; D gene unclear. The length of the CDR3 is 16 residues. Looked up from germline, CDR1 is SNHLY and CDR2 is FYNNEI. The germline V and J ends were trimmed by 2 bases and 2 bases, with 13 bases remaining between them. The CDR3 reads CASSEIEWEGNQPQHF. CDR3 in DNA: TGTGCCAGCAGTGAAATTGAATGGGAGGGCAATCAGCCCCAGCATTTT.

This clonotype was counted a few times. The V call is TRBV29-1, the J call TRBJ1-1; no definite D call. Germline CDR1 reads SQVTM; CDR2 reads ANQGSEA. The CDR3 spans 11 residues. V shed 4 bases and J shed 1 base, with 4 bases lying between them. This chain's CDR3 is CSVGWNTEAFF. DNA for the CDR3: TGCAGCGTTGGCTGGAACACTGAAGCTTTCTTT.

The chain couples TRBV3-1 to TRBJ2-3; 9 bases align to TRBD2. The length of the CDR3 is 16 residues. Germline CDR1 and CDR2: LGHDT and YNNKEL (reference sequence). V shed 3 bases and J 2 bases; nucleotides not matched to a gene: 6. CDR3 coding DNA: TGTGCCAGCAGCCACCTACTAGCGGGCTTCACAGATACGCAGTATTTT. It translates to CASSHLLAGFTDTQYF.

The chain employs TRBV24-1 and TRBJ2-3, with D perhaps matching TRBD1 (7 bases). Per the germline V gene, CDR1 is KGHDR and CDR2 is SFDVKD. The CDR3 has 13 residues. V was trimmed by 2 bases and J by 8 bases, leaving 10 bases between them. CDR3 nucleotides: TGTGCCACCAGTGATTGGAGGGACAGTACGCAGTATTTT. Encoded protein: CATSDWRDSTQYF.

This clonotype was observed a handful of times. The chain recombines TRBV9 with TRBJ1-3, with D possibly matching TRBD1 (6 bases). This CDR3 spans 15 amino acids. Trimming removed 0 bases at V and 7 bases at J, with 14 bases between. Germline V gene lookup returns CDR1 SGDLS and CDR2 YYNGEE. The CDR3 here is CASSVGTAPGNTIYF. DNA for the CDR3: TGTGCCAGCAGCGTAGGGACAGCTCCCGGGAACACCATATATTTT. The entire variable domain, with the rest obtained from reference TRBV9 and TRBJ1-3, is as follows: DSGVTQTPKHLITATGQRVTLRCSPRSGDLSVYWYQQSLDQGLQFLIQYYNGEERAKGNILERFSAQQFPDLHSELNLSSLELGDSALYFCASSVGTAPGNTIYFGEGSWLTVV.

This clonotype was recorded many times. The chain links TRBV5-1 to TRBJ1-4, with D possibly matching TRBD1 (5 bases). The CDR3 covers 16 residues. CDR1 SGHRS and CDR2 YFSETQ come from the germline V gene. Trimming took 2 bases from V and 7 from J, leaving 18 bases between them. Here the CDR3 DNA reads TGCGCCAGCAGCTTTGCAGGGCCCTCGGGTGGTGAAAAACTGTTTTTT. Its protein product is CASSFAGPSGGEKLFF.

The rearrangement uses TRBV28 and TRBJ2-4; D uncertain. Trimming removed 2 bases at V and 1 base at J, with 12 bases between. CDR3 length: 16 residues. CDR1 MDHEN and CDR2 SYDVKM come from the germline V gene. The CDR3 DNA is TGTGCCAGCAGTTTAATAAAATGGGCCGCCAAAAACATTCAGTACTTC. This encodes CASSLIKWAAKNIQYF. Full variable domain (missing parts from reference TRBV28 and TRBJ2-4): DVKVTQSSRYLVKRTGEKVFLECVQDMDHENMFWYRQDPGLGLRLIYFSYDVKMKEKGDIPEGYSVSREKKERFSLILESASTNQTSMYLCASSLIKWAAKNIQYFGAGTRLSVL.